This T cell receptor (beta chain) was captured in a study of shared clonotypes between healthy human individuals. Study background: Participating donors consisted of a couple of women and a few men aged 18 to 49. Per donor, CD8 memory used one plate, CD8 naive used two, CD4 memory used three and CD4 naive used three.

Germline V lookup: CDR1 LGHNT, CDR2 FRNRAP. There are 12 residues in the CDR3. Trimming removed 6 bases from V and 0 bases from J, with 6 bases in between. Subsets obtained from CD4+ cells comprised CD45RA+ naive and CD45RA-negative memory cells. The deep-level immunoSEQ assay was used. Using immunoSEQ multiplex PCR, the repertoire was profiled, and TCRdb retains in-frame clones only, with some absent. The data show about 2.4 million clones, 93% seen once. The TCR comes from a man aged 18 to 29 in good health. Some clones in this sample may be carry-over from other donors' samples. The chain links TRBV12-5 to TRBJ2-7; D not resolved. Sequenced input: naive CD4+ T cells from PBMCs. Subset denoted: CD45RA+ positively selected. In nucleotides, the CDR3 is TGTGCTAGTGGCCTTATCTCCTACGAGCAGTACTTC. Protein sequence: CASGLISYEQYF.